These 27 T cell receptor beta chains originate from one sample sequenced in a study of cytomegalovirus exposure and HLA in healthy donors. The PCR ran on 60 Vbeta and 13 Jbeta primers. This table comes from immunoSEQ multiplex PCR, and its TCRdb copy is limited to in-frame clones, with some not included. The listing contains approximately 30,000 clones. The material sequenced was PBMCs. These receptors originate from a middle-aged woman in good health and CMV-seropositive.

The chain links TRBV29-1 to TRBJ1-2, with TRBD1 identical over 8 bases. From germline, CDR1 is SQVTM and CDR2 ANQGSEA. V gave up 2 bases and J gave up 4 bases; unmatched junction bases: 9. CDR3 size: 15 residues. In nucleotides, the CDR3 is TGCAGCGTTGAACCCGGACAGGGAGAGGTCTATGGCTACACCTTC. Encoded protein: CSVEPGQGEVYGYTF.

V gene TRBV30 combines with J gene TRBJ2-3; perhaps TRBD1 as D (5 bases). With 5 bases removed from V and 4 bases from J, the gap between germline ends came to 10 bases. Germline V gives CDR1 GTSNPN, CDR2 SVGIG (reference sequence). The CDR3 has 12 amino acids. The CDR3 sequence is CAWLGASDTQYF. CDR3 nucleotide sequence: TGTGCCTGGCTAGGGGCTTCAGATACGCAGTATTTT.

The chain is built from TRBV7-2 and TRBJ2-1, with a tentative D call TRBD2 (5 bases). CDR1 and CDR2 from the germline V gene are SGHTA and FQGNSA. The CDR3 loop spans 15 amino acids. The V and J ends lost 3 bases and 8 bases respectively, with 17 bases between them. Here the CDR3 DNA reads TGTGCCAGCAGCTTTAAAGAGGGTGGGTTCGATGAGCAGTTCTTC. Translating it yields CASSFKEGGFDEQFF.

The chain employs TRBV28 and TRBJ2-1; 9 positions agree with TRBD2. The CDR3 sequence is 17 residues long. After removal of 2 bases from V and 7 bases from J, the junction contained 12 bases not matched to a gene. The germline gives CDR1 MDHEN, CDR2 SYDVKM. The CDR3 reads CASSLNFGASGMNEQFF. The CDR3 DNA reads TGTGCCAGCAGTTTAAATTTTGGGGCTAGCGGGATGAATGAGCAGTTCTTC.

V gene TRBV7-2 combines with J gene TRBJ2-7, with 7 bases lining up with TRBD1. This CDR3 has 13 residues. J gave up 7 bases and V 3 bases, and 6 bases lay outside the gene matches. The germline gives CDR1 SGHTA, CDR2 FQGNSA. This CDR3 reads CASSFDRVGEQYF. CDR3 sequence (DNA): TGTGCCAGCAGCTTCGACAGGGTGGGGGAGCAGTACTTC.

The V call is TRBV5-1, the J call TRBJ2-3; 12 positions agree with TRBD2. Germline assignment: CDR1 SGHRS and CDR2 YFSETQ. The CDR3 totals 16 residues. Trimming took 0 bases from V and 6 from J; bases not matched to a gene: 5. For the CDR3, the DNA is TGCGCCAGCAGCTTGGGGGCTAGCGGGGGGGCTGATACGCAGTATTTT. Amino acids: CASSLGASGGADTQYF.

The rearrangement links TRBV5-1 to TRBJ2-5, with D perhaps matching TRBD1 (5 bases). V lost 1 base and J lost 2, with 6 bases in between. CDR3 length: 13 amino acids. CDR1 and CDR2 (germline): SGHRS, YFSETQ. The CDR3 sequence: CASSLQGQETQYF. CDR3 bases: TGCGCCAGCAGCTTGCAGGGTCAAGAGACCCAGTACTTC.

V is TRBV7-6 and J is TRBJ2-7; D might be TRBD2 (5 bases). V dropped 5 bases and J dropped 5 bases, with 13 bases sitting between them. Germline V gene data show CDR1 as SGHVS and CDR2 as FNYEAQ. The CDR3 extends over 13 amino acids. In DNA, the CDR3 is TGTGCCAGCAGCCCCGCCGGGGTAAACGAGCAGTACTTC. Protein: CASSPAGVNEQYF.

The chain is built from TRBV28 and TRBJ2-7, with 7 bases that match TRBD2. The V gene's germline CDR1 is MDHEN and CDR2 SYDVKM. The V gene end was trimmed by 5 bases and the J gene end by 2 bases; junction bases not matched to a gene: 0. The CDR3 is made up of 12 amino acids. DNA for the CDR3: TGTGCCAGCAGTGGGGGGGCCTACGAGCAGTACTTC. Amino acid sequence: CASSGGAYEQYF. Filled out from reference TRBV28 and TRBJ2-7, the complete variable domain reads DVKVTQSSRYLVKRTGEKVFLECVQDMDHENMFWYRQDPGLGLRLIYFSYDVKMKEKGDIPEGYSVSREKKERFSLILESASTNQTSMYLCASSGGAYEQYFGPGTRLTVT.

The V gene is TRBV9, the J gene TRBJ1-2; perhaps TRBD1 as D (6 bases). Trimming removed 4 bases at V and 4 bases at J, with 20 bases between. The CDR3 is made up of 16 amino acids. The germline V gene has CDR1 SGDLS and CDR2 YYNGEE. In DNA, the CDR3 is TGTGCCAGCAGCAATCCGGTGACGACAGGAACCTATGGCTACACCTTC. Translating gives CASSNPVTTGTYGYTF.

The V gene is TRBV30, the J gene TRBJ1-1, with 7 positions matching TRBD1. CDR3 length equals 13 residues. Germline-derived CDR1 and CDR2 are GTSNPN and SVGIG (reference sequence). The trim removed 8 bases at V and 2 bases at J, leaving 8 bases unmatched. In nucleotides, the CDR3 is TGTGCCCGAAAGACAGGGCTCAACACTGAAGCTTTCTTT. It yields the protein CARKTGLNTEAFF.

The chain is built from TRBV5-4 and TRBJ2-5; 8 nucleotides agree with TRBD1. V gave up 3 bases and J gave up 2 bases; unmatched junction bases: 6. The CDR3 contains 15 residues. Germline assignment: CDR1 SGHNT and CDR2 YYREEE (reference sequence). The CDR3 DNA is TGTGCCAGCAGCTCCAGGACAGGGATACAAGAGACCCAGTACTTC. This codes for CASSSRTGIQETQYF. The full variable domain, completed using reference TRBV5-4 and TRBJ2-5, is ETGVTQSPTHLIKTRGQQVTLRCSSQSGHNTVSWYQQALGQGPQFIFQYYREEENGRGNFPPRFSGLQFPNYSSELNVNALELDDSALYLCASSSRTGIQETQYFGPGTRLLVL.

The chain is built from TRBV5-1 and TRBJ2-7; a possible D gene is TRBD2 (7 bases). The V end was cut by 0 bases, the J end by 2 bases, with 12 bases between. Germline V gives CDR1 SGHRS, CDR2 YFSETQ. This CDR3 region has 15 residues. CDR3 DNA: TGCGCCAGCAGCTTGGAGGGGGGGCCCCCCTACGAGCAGTACTTC. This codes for CASSLEGGPPYEQYF.

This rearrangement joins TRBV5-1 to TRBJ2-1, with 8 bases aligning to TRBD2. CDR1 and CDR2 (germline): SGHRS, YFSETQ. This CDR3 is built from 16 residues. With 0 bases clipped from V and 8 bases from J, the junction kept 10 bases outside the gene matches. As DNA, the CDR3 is TGCGCCAGCAGCTTGGCCCTGGCGGGGGGCAACGATGAGCAGTTCTTC. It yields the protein CASSLALAGGNDEQFF.

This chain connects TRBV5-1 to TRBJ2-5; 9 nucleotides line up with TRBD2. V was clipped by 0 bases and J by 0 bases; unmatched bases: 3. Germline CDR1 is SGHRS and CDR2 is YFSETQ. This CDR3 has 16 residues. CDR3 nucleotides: TGCGCCAGCAGCTTGGCCAGCGGGGGGAACCAAGAGACCCAGTACTTC. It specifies CASSLASGGNQETQYF.

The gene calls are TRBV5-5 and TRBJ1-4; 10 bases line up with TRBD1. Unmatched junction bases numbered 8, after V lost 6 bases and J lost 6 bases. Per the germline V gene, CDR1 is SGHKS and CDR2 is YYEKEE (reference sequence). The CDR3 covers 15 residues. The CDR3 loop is CASTRGGQGYEKLFF. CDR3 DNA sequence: TGTGCCAGCACCCGCGGGGGACAGGGGTATGAAAAACTGTTTTTT.

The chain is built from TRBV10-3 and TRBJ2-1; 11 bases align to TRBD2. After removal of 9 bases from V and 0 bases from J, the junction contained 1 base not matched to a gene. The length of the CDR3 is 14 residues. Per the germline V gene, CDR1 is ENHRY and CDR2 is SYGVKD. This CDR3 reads CAMGTSGSYNEQFF. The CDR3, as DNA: TGTGCCATGGGGACTAGCGGCTCCTACAATGAGCAGTTCTTC.

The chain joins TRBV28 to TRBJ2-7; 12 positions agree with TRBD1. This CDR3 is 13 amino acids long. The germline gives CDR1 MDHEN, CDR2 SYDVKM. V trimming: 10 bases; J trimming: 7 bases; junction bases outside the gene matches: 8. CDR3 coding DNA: TGTGCCATCCGGGGACAGGGGGCGAGGGAGCAGTACTTC. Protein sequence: CAIRGQGAREQYF.

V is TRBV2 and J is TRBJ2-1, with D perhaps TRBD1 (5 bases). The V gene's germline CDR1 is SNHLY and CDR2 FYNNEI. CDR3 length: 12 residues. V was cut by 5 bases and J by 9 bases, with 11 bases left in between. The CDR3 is CASSLGVGEQFF. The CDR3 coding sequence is TGTGCCAGCAGTCTAGGGGTGGGTGAGCAGTTCTTC. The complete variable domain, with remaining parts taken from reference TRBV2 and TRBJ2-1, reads EPEVTQTPSHQVTQMGQEVILRCVPISNHLYFYWYRQILGQKVEFLVSFYNNEISEKSEIFDDQFSVERPDGSNFTLKIRSTKLEDSAMYFCASSLGVGEQFFGPGTRLTVL.

The chain's CDR3 is CASSGRDRGLGSNQPQHF. CDR3 DNA: TGTGCCAGCAGTGGACGGGACAGGGGGCTGGGAAGCAATCAGCCCCAGCATTTT. The gene calls are TRBV6-1 and TRBJ1-5, with TRBD1 matching over 12 bases. The length of the CDR3 is 18 residues. V trimming: 4 bases; J trimming: 1 base; junction bases outside the gene matches: 8. Germline loops: CDR1 MNHNS, CDR2 SASEGT.

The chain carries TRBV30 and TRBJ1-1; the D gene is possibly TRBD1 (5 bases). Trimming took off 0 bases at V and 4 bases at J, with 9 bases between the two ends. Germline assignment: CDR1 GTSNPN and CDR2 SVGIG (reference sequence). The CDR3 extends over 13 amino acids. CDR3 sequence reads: CAWSVHRSTEAFF. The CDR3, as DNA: TGTGCCTGGAGTGTACACAGGAGCACTGAAGCTTTCTTT.

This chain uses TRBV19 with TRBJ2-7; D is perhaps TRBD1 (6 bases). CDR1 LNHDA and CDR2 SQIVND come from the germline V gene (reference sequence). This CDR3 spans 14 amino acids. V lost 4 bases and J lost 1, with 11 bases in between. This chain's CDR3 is CASSTTGISYEQYF. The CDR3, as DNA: TGTGCCAGTAGTACAACAGGGATATCCTACGAGCAGTACTTC.

The CDR3 sequence is CASSYSRESSYNEQFF. CDR3 in DNA: TGTGCCAGCAGTTACTCCCGGGAGAGCTCCTACAATGAGCAGTTCTTC. J is TRBJ2-1 and V is TRBV6-5, with D maybe TRBD2 (6 bases). The CDR3 extends over 16 amino acids. Trimming took off 0 bases at V and 0 bases at J, with 9 bases between the two ends. CDR1 is MNHEY and CDR2 is SVGAGI in the germline V gene.

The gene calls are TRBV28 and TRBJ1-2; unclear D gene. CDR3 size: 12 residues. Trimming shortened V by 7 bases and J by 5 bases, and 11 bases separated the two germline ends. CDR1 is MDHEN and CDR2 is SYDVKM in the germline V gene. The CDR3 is CASTSPEYGYTF. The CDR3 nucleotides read TGTGCCAGCACCTCGCCGGAGTATGGCTACACCTTC.

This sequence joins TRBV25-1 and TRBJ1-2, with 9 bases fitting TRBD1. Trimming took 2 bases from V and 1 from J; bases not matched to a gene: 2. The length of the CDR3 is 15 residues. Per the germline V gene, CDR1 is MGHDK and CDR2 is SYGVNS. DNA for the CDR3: TGTGCCAGCAGTGAACCGGGACAGGGTAACTATGGCTACACCTTC. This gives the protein CASSEPGQGNYGYTF.

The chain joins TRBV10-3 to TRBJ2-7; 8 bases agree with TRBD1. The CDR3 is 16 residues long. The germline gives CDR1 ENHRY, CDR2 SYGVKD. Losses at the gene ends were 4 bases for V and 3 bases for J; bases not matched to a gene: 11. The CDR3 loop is CAISGPGQGKGYEQYF. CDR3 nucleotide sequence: TGTGCCATCAGTGGTCCCGGACAGGGTAAAGGCTACGAGCAGTACTTC.

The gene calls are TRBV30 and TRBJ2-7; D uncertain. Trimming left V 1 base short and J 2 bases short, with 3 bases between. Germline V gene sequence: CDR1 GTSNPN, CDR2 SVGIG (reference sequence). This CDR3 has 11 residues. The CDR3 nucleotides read TGTGCCTGGAGTGCTGCCTACGAGCAGTACTTC. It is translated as CAWSAAYEQYF.